The 26 T cell receptor beta chains below all came from one sample that was sequenced in a study of a mutant IDH1 vaccine in newly diagnosed glioma (dated by TCRdb to the early 2020s). These TCRs are of unknown antigen specificity. The library was built by means of the immunoSEQ multiplex PCR assay. The table was pulled from immuneACCESS by TCRdb, which kept in-frame rearrangements only. Such tables lose some clones; where checked, under half of the loss comes from unresolved V genes, and the rest has no known cause. This sample lists around 32,000 clones; about 82% were detected once. Roughly 3.1% of the sample belongs to the ten largest clones. The time point label on this specimen signifies: week 35, safety follow-up. A 20-mer mutant IDH1 peptide at 300 micrograms in Montanide made up each vaccine dose, which was injected subcutaneously together with topical imiquimod. Sequencing used PBMCs, obtained from a glioma patient whose treatment included an IDH1 peptide vaccine. Source of these receptors: a man in his forties with glioma. Some clones in this sample may be carry-over from other donors' samples.

In this sample, this clone turned up once. V gene TRBV29-1 combines with J gene TRBJ2-7, with D unclear. Trimming shortened V by 6 bases and J by 4 bases, and 16 bases separated the two germline ends. Germline CDR1 is SQVTM and CDR2 is ANQGSEA. The CDR3 is 13 amino acids. Here the CDR3 DNA reads TGCAGCGTGGGCCCGATTGGAACTTACGAGCAGTACTTC. Amino acids: CSVGPIGTYEQYF.

This clone was counted between two and nine times. This rearrangement joins TRBV30 to TRBJ1-1; tentative D call: TRBD1 (6 bases). This CDR3 is 14 amino acids long. Germline V gene data show CDR1 as GTSNPN and CDR2 as SVGIG (reference sequence). Trimming cost V 3 bases and J 3 bases, with 14 bases left between them. DNA of the CDR3: TGTGCCTGGAGCAGGGGACGGGGGGACACTGAAGCTTTCTTT. Its translation is CAWSRGRGDTEAFF.

The CDR3 loop is CASVGLGGLGETQYF. The DNA for the CDR3 is TGCGCCAGCGTTGGACTAGGGGGACTCGGGGAGACCCAGTACTTC. The V gene is TRBV5-1, the J gene TRBJ2-5; possibly TRBD2 for D (7 bases). Germline V gene data show CDR1 as SGHRS and CDR2 as YFSETQ. With 7 bases removed from V and 5 bases from J, the gap between germline ends came to 21 bases. This CDR3 is 15 amino acids long.

This clone was found a few times. The CDR3 reads CASSQGAFMNTEAFF. As DNA, the CDR3 is TGTGCCAGCAGCCAAGGGGCGTTTATGAACACTGAAGCTTTCTTT. This chain uses TRBV4-2 with TRBJ1-1; D remains ambiguous. The CDR3 is made up of 15 amino acids. V was clipped by 1 base and J by 0 bases, with 9 bases between them. Germline V CDR1 and CDR2: LGHNA, YNFKEQ.

The chain has TRBV28 and TRBJ1-3; the D gene is possibly TRBD1 (6 bases). The CDR3 is made up of 15 amino acids. Germline-derived CDR1 and CDR2 are MDHEN and SYDVKM. The V end was cut by 5 bases, the J end by 3 bases, with 14 bases between. This CDR3 reads CASSRTGFYGNTIYF. CDR3 nucleotide sequence: TGTGCCAGCAGTCGAACAGGGTTCTATGGAAACACCATATATTTT.

V and J are TRBV7-2 and TRBJ2-5; 13 bases match TRBD2. The CDR3 spans 15 residues. V lost 1 base to trimming and J lost 5 bases; unmatched junction nucleotides: 1. Per the germline V gene, CDR1 is SGHTA and CDR2 is FQGNSA. CDR3 in DNA: TGTGCCAGCAGCTTAGTGACTAGCGGGGGGGAGACCCAGTACTTC. Translated, it gives CASSLVTSGGETQYF.

CDR3 region: CASSGEGYMNTEAFF. CDR3 sequence (DNA): TGTGCCAGCAGTGGGGAGGGCTACATGAACACTGAAGCTTTCTTT. This rearrangement joins TRBV6-1 to TRBJ1-1; unclear D gene. V lost 4 bases to trimming and J lost 0 bases, with 12 bases between them. Germline V gene lookup returns CDR1 MNHNS and CDR2 SASEGT. There are 15 residues in the CDR3.

The V and J genes are TRBV28 and TRBJ1-5; D may be TRBD1 (5 bases). V shed 2 bases and J shed 5 bases, with 10 bases lying between them. The CDR3 contains 14 residues. Germline V gene lookup returns CDR1 MDHEN and CDR2 SYDVKM. The CDR3 nucleotides read TGTGCCAGCAGTTTAGGTCAGGGCCATCAGCCCCAGCATTTT. Protein: CASSLGQGHQPQHF.

The rearrangement joins TRBV10-1 to TRBJ1-5, with no clear D. V shed 6 bases and J shed 3 bases, with 12 bases lying between them. CDR1 WNHNN and CDR2 SYGVQD come from the germline V gene (reference sequence). This CDR3 is 14 amino acids long. The CDR3 reads CASRGDPSNQPQHF. CDR3 DNA: TGCGCCAGCAGAGGAGATCCTTCCAATCAGCCCCAGCATTTT.

This sequence joins TRBV5-5 and TRBJ2-2; D possibly corresponds to TRBD2 (6 bases). The germline V gene encodes CDR1 SGHKS and CDR2 YYEKEE (reference sequence). V lost 3 bases and J lost 5, with 23 bases in between. This CDR3 contains 18 residues. In nucleotides, the CDR3 is TGTGCCAGCAGCTGGGCCCCGCGACAGCGCGGGAAGACCGGGGAGCTGTTTTTT. Protein sequence: CASSWAPRQRGKTGELFF.

The rearrangement uses TRBV29-1 and TRBJ2-1; TRBD2 aligns across 12 bases. The CDR3 has 12 amino acids. Trimming took 8 bases from V and 10 from J; bases not matched to a gene: 6. Germline CDR1 reads SQVTM; CDR2 reads ANQGSEA. CDR3 bases: TGCAGCCCCGTAGGACTAGCGGGGGAGCAGTTCTTC. It yields the protein CSPVGLAGEQFF.

This clone was observed a few times. The rearrangement links TRBV15 to TRBJ1-1; D is unresolved. V shed 0 bases and J shed 0 bases, with 14 bases lying between them. Germline lookup yields CDR1 LNHNV and CDR2 YYDKDF (reference sequence). The CDR3 spans 17 residues. Here the CDR3 DNA reads TGTGCCACCAGCAGAGACCGGGTTCCTGGCGTGAACACTGAAGCTTTCTTT. This codes for CATSRDRVPGVNTEAFF.

The V call is TRBV4-3, the J call TRBJ1-3, with D hard to call. V gave up 4 bases and J gave up 4 bases, with 8 bases separating them. The CDR3 extends over 13 amino acids. The germline V gene has CDR1 LGHNA and CDR2 YSLEER. This CDR3 reads CASSLLSGNTIYF. CDR3 nucleotides: TGCGCCAGCAGCCTCCTCTCGGGAAACACCATATATTTT.

Only one count was recorded for this clone. The chain couples TRBV5-1 to TRBJ2-7; 7 positions agree with TRBD1. Trimming took 0 bases from V and 2 from J; bases not matched to a gene: 11. Germline V CDR1 and CDR2: SGHRS, YFSETQ. The CDR3 sequence is 17 residues long. Here the CDR3 reads CASSLAWGLGTAYEQYF. The CDR3 DNA follows: TGCGCCAGCAGCTTGGCGTGGGGATTGGGGACAGCCTACGAGCAGTACTTC.

The chain has TRBV4-2 and TRBJ2-2, with D unclear. Per the germline V gene, CDR1 is LGHNA and CDR2 is YNFKEQ. The CDR3 runs to 12 residues. Trimming removed 6 bases at V and 6 bases at J, with 8 bases between. This CDR3 is CASRGDPGELFF. CDR3 nucleotides: TGTGCCAGCAGAGGCGACCCCGGGGAGCTGTTTTTT.

This clone was recorded a few times. This chain uses TRBV18 with TRBJ2-7, with D possibly being TRBD1 (5 bases). CDR1 is KGHSH and CDR2 is LQKENI in the germline V gene. The CDR3 covers 15 residues. The germline V and J ends were trimmed by 1 base and 5 bases, with 15 bases remaining between them. CDR3 sequence reads: CASSPRAGSLDEQYF. The CDR3 DNA reads as TGTGCCAGCTCACCACGAGCAGGGTCTTTGGACGAGCAGTACTTC.

The J gene is TRBJ2-1, the V gene TRBV5-1; TRBD2 aligns across 7 bases. This CDR3 comprises 16 residues. In germline, CDR1 is SGHRS, CDR2 YFSETQ. V shed 4 bases, J shed 1 base, and the junction held 8 bases outside the gene matches. As DNA, the CDR3 is TGCGCCAGCAGCCCGGGACCCGGGGGGTCCTACAATGAGCAGTTCTTC. Translation: CASSPGPGGSYNEQFF. The variable domain in full, completed from reference TRBV5-1 and TRBJ2-1, reads KAGVTQTPRYLIKTRGQQVTLSCSPISGHRSVSWYQQTPGQGLQFLFEYFSETQRNKGNFPGRFSGRQFSNSRSEMNVSTLELGDSALYLCASSPGPGGSYNEQFFGPGTRLTVL.

This clone showed up just a few times. This chain joins TRBV18 and TRBJ1-2, with TRBD1 matching over 10 bases. The germline V gene has CDR1 KGHSH and CDR2 LQKENI. V lost 0 bases and J lost 6; bases outside the gene matches: 7. This CDR3 is 16 amino acids long. The CDR3 DNA reads TGTGCCAGCTCACCACCGTGGACAGGGGGTGGCGATGGCTACACCTTC. Translation gives CASSPPWTGGGDGYTF. The complete variable domain, with remaining parts taken from reference TRBV18 and TRBJ1-2, reads NAGVMQNPRHLVRRRGQEARLRCSPMKGHSHVYWYRQLPEEGLKFMVYLQKENIIDESGMPKERFSAEFPKEGPSILRIQQVVRGDSAAYFCASSPPWTGGGDGYTFGSGTRLTVV.

This clone was counted a single time. The chain uses TRBV27 and TRBJ2-3; 7 nucleotides line up with TRBD2. From germline, CDR1 is MNHEY and CDR2 SMNVEV (reference sequence). The V segment lost 6 bases and the J segment 2 bases; nucleotides outside the gene matches: 11. The CDR3 spans 16 residues. The CDR3 region is CASSSPRGELTDTQYF. The CDR3 DNA sequence: TGTGCCAGCAGCTCCCCCCGGGGGGAACTCACAGATACGCAGTATTTT.

The V call is TRBV9, the J call TRBJ2-2; perhaps TRBD1 as D (5 bases). This CDR3 is built from 15 residues. The ends were cut back, 1 base at V and 4 bases at J, with 11 bases in the middle. Germline CDR1 and CDR2: SGDLS and YYNGEE. CDR3 protein: CASSVRGGVTGELFF. Written as DNA, the CDR3 is TGTGCCAGCAGCGTAAGGGGCGGTGTCACCGGGGAGCTGTTTTTT.

The chain joins TRBV7-3 to TRBJ2-2; possibly TRBD2 for D (6 bases). This CDR3 is 16 amino acids long. Between the trimmed V and J ends, which lost 5 bases and 2 bases, there was a span of 15 bases. The germline V gene has CDR1 SGHTA and CDR2 FQGTGA. CDR3 residues: CASSPRGGVNTGELFF. DNA of the CDR3: TGTGCCAGCAGCCCCCGAGGAGGGGTAAACACCGGGGAGCTGTTTTTT.

This sequence joins TRBV6-5 and TRBJ1-1; D may be TRBD1 (5 bases). The CDR3 is 14 amino acids. The V gene lost 5 bases and the J gene lost 1 base, with 11 bases spanning the gap. CDR1 is MNHEY and CDR2 is SVGAGI in the germline V gene. CDR3 residues: CASSPSGGNTEAFF. The CDR3 DNA follows: TGTGCCAGCAGTCCGTCGGGGGGGAACACTGAAGCTTTCTTT.

The chain carries TRBV2 and TRBJ2-5; 8 bases align to TRBD2. In germline, CDR1 is SNHLY, CDR2 FYNNEI. Trimming took 1 base from V and 5 from J; bases not matched to a gene: 6. This CDR3 spans 15 amino acids. CDR3 amino acids: CASSEEQGGGETQYF. DNA of the CDR3: TGTGCCAGCAGTGAAGAGCAGGGCGGGGGGGAGACCCAGTACTTC.

This clone was seen once. The rearrangement uses TRBV2 and TRBJ1-3; D is unresolved. Trimming cost V 6 bases and J 5 bases, with 17 bases left between them. Germline lookup yields CDR1 SNHLY and CDR2 FYNNEI. CDR3 length: 15 amino acids. The chain's CDR3 is CASSLLQTPRNTIYF. The CDR3 DNA reads TGTGCCAGCAGCCTACTCCAAACCCCTAGAAACACCATATATTTT.

The rearrangement links TRBV7-9 to TRBJ1-2; D may be TRBD1 (6 bases). There are 17 residues in the CDR3. V was clipped by 1 base and J by 1 base, with 16 bases between them. Germline V CDR1 and CDR2: SEHNR, FQNEAQ (reference sequence). The CDR3: CASSLGGGGRINYGYTF. The DNA for the CDR3 is TGTGCCAGCAGCTTAGGAGGCGGGGGGCGAATTAACTATGGCTACACCTTC.

In its sample, this clone was seen a few times. The chain couples TRBV13 to TRBJ1-1; D is possibly TRBD1 (5 bases). The CDR3 sequence is 14 residues long. The V end lost 5 bases, the J end lost 0 bases, and 10 bases lay between the germline ends. Germline V gene sequence: CDR1 PRHDT, CDR2 FYEKMQ (reference sequence). CDR3 region: CASSPRGLNTEAFF. DNA of the CDR3: TGTGCCAGCAGCCCCCGGGGCTTGAACACTGAAGCTTTCTTT.